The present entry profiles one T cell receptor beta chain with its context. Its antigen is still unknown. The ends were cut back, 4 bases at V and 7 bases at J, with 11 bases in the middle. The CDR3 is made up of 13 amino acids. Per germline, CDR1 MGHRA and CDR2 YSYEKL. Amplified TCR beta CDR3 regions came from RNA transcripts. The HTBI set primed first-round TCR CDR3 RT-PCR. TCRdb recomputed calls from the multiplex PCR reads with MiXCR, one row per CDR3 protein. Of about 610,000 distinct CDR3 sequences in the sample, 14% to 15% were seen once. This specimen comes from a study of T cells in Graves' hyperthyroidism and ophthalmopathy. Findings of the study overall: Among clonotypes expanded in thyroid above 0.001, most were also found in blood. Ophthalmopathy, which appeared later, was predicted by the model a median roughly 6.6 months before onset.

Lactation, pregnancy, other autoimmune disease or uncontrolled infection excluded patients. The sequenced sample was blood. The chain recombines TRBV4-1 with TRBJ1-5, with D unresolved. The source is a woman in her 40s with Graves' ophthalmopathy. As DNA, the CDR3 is TGCGCCAGCAGCCGAACAGTCTTCCAGCCCCAGCATTTT. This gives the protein CASSRTVFQPQHF.